This T cell receptor (beta chain) was identified in a study of shared clonotypes between healthy human individuals. Findings and caveats of the study: Some naive CD4 clonotypes, roughly 5%, turned up in common across a few donors. The researchers took only blood, and tissue repertoires probably look different. Enrolling few donors narrowed the genetic and exposure-history diversity that was represented.

The length of the CDR3 is 15 residues. Germline lookup yields CDR1 LNHDA and CDR2 SQIVND (reference sequence). V lost 8 bases, J lost 0 bases, and 17 bases lay in between. Only CD45RO-negative cells positively selected for CCR7 counted as naive CD8 cells, so terminally differentiated effector memory CD45RA+ cells were excluded. Clones were read by immunoSEQ multiplex PCR, and TCRdb kept only the in-frame ones, dropping some. The sample lists 450,000 to 700,000 clones, nearly 97% occurring once. A word on this clone: Its antigen remains unknown.

Sequences were obtained from naive CD8+ T cells sorted from blood. V gene TRBV19 combines with J gene TRBJ2-7; a weak D match, TRBD1 (6 bases). The TCR was taken from a woman aged 25 to 39 in good health. The CDR3: CASAADRDNSYEQYF. In DNA, the CDR3 is TGTGCCAGTGCGGCAGACCGGGACAACTCCTACGAGCAGTACTTC.